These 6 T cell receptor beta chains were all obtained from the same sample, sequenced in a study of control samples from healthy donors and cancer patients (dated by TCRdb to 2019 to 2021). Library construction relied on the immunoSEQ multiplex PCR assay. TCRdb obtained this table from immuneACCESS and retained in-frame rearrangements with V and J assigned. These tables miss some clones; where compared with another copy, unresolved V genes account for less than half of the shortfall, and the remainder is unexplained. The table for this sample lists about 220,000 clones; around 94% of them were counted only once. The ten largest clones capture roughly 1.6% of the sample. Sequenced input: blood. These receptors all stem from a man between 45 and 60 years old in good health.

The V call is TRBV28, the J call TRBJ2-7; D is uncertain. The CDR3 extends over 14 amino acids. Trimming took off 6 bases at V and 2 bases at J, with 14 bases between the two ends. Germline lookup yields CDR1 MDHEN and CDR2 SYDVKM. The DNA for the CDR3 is TGTGCCAGCAGCCCCCGGACGCCGACCTACGAGCAGTACTTC. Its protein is CASSPRTPTYEQYF. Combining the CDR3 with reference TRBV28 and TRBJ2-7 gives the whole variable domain DVKVTQSSRYLVKRTGEKVFLECVQDMDHENMFWYRQDPGLGLRLIYFSYDVKMKEKGDIPEGYSVSREKKERFSLILESASTNQTSMYLCASSPRTPTYEQYFGPGTRLTVT.

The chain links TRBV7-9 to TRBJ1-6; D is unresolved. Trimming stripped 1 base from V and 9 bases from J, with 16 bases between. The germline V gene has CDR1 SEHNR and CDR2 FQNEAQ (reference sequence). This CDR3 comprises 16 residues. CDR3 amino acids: CASSLGTGRLSSPLHF. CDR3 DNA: TGTGCCAGCAGCTTAGGGACTGGTAGACTGAGTTCACCCCTCCACTTT.

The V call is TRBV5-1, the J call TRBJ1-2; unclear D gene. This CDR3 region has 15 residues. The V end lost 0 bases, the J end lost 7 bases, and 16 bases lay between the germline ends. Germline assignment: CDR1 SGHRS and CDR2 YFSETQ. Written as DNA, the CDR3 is TGCGCCAGCAGCTTGGCTGCAGGAGGGAGAACTGGCTACACCTTC. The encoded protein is CASSLAAGGRTGYTF.

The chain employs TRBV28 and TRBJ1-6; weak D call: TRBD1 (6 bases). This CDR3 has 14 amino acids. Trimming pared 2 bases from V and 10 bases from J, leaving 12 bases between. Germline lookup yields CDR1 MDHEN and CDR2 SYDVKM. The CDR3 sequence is CASSLNRVRSPLHF. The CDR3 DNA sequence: TGTGCCAGCAGTTTAAACAGGGTTCGCTCACCCCTCCACTTT.

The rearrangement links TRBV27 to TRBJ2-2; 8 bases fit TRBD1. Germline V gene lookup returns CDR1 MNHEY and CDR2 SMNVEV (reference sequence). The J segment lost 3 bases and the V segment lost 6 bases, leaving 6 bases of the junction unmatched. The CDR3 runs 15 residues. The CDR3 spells CASRTDRGDTGELFF. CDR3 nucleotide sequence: TGTGCCAGCAGGACTGACAGGGGAGACACCGGGGAGCTGTTTTTT.

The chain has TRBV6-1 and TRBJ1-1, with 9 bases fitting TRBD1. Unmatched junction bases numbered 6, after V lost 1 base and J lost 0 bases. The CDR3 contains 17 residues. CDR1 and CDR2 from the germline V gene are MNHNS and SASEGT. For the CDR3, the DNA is TGTGCCAGCAGTGAAGGGGGACAGGGCCATATGAACACTGAAGCTTTCTTT. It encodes CASSEGGQGHMNTEAFF.